The sequence of this T cell receptor beta chain was determined in a study of regulatory T cells in long-lasting Graves disease. Time point reported: persistent/refractory GD, antithyroid drugs over 5 years with positive TRAb. Researchers made the TCR library from RNA that was extracted from PBMCs. Combining iRepertoire HTBI primers with Arm-PCR of CDR3 regions, the authors built TCR beta libraries. One entry per CDR3 protein results from TCRdb running MiXCR on the multiplex PCR reads. In the table there are roughly 430,000 distinct CDR3 sequences, under 25% of which are singletons. This TCR derives from a female donor with Graves disease. Source: peripheral blood mononuclear cells (PBMCs), taken when the disease was refractory, from a patient treated with antithyroid drugs.

The CDR3 is CASSQLGPRQSPEDQYF. The CDR3 DNA sequence: TGTGCCAGCAGCCAACTGGGTCCGAGACAGTCCCCCGAGGACCAGTACTTC. The V and J genes are TRBV4-2 and TRBJ2-5; D might be TRBD1 (5 bases). Germline V gene data show CDR1 as LGHNA and CDR2 as YNFKEQ. This CDR3 is 17 amino acids long. V dropped 2 bases and J dropped 10 bases, with 26 bases sitting between them.